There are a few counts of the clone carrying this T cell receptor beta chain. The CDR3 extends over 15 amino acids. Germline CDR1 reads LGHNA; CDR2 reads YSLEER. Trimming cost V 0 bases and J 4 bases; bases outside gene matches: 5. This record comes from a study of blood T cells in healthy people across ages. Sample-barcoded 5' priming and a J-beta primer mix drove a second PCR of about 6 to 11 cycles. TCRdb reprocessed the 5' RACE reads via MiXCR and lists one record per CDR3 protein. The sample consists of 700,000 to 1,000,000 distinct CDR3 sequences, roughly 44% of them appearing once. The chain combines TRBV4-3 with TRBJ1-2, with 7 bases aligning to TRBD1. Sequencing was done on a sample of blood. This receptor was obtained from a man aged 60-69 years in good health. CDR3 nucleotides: TGCGCCAGCAGCCAAGATATACAGGGGCGCTATGGCTACACCTTC. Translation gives CASSQDIQGRYGYTF.